One and the same sample provided the 30 T cell receptor beta chains below, sequenced in a study of T cells expressing NK-cell markers. Reanalyzing the 5' RACE reads, TCRdb keeps one entry per CDR3 protein, without DNA. Its clone listing holds around 1,300 distinct CDR3 sequences. The sample comprised blood T cells: a sorted CD56 or NKG2C T cell subset, CD4+ or CD8+ T cells, or bulk PBMC T cells (not recorded which). The source is a woman younger than 30 in good health.

The rearrangement uses TRBV9 and TRBJ1-4; TCRdb's D call of TRBD1 is untestable without DNA. The CDR3 loop spans 15 amino acids. From germline, CDR1 is SGDLS and CDR2 YYNGEE. Here the CDR3 reads CASSARRGANEKLFF.

V gene TRBV7-2 combines with J gene TRBJ2-7; the D call of TRBD1 rests on TCRdb alone, since no DNA is present to check it. The length of the CDR3 is 13 residues. Looked up from germline, CDR1 is SGHTA and CDR2 is FQGNSA. The chain's CDR3 is CASSLTGTYEQYF.

This clonotype is classed as medium-sized (0.01 to 0.1%) by frequency. The chain recombines TRBV29-1 with TRBJ2-7; the D call from TCRdb, TRBD2, cannot be confirmed without DNA. The CDR3 covers 11 residues. CDR1 and CDR2 (germline): SQVTM, ANQGSEA. The CDR3 sequence: CSVGDRGEQYF.

The rearrangement joins TRBV5-6 to TRBJ2-2; TCRdb's D call of TRBD2 is untestable without DNA. CDR3 length: 18 residues. Germline V gene sequence: CDR1 SGHDT, CDR2 YYEEEE. Here the CDR3 reads CASSRFPWLWANTGELFF.

This chain uses TRBV5-1 with TRBJ1-1; TCRdb calls TRBD1, which cannot be checked without DNA. The CDR3 contains 16 residues. Germline V gives CDR1 SGHRS, CDR2 YFSETQ. This chain's CDR3 is CASSLAPYRVGTEAFF.

This clonotype is deemed medium-sized by its frequency. The chain has TRBV12-3 or TRBV12-4 and TRBJ2-5; TCRdb's D call of TRBD1 is untestable without DNA. The CDR3 totals 15 residues. CDR3 region: CASSFLRAQQETQYF.

This sequence joins TRBV2 and TRBJ2-7. Germline V gives CDR1 SNHLY, CDR2 FYNNEI. The CDR3 spans 16 residues. The CDR3: CASSEDQDKSTYEQYF.

V and J are TRBV6-1 and TRBJ2-1; TCRdb lists TRBD1, though no DNA is available to test this call. The CDR3 runs to 16 residues. Germline V gives CDR1 MNHNS, CDR2 SASEGT. CDR3 sequence reads: CASSRTGVGSYNEQFF.

This clonotype registers medium-sized (0.01 to 0.1%) by frequency. V usage is TRBV18 and J usage is TRBJ2-1. Germline V gene data show CDR1 as KGHSH and CDR2 as LQKENI. The CDR3 runs 14 residues. The CDR3 reads CASSPWDSEDEQFF.

V and J are TRBV9 and TRBJ2-3; TCRdb reports TRBD1, a call that lacks DNA to check it against. Germline CDR1 and CDR2: SGDLS and YYNGEE. This CDR3 is 17 amino acids long. The CDR3: CASSVLPQGALTDTQYF.

This clonotype is called medium-sized based on its frequency. This chain links TRBV20-1 with TRBJ1-1. The CDR3 extends over 13 amino acids. CDR1 is DFQATT, CDR2 SNEGSKA, per germline (reference sequence). CDR3 residues: CSARRQGPTEAFF.

Frequency places this clonotype as medium-sized (0.01 to 0.1%). V and J are TRBV5-1 and TRBJ2-7; TCRdb's assignment of TRBD1 cannot be checked, as there is no DNA. Germline assignment: CDR1 SGHRS and CDR2 YFSETQ. This CDR3 region has 15 residues. The CDR3 sequence is CASSGGQGAYYEQYF.

This clonotype shows up as medium-sized (0.01 to 0.1%) by frequency. This chain connects TRBV9 to TRBJ1-2; as DNA is missing, the TRBD1 call by TCRdb cannot be tested. This CDR3 is built from 11 residues. Germline assignment: CDR1 SGDLS and CDR2 YYNGEE. The chain's CDR3 is CASWGVYGYTF.

Judged by frequency, this clonotype is medium-sized. V usage is TRBV4-3 and J usage is TRBJ1-1. The germline V gene encodes CDR1 LGHNA and CDR2 YSLEER. The CDR3 is 18 residues long. Here the CDR3 reads CASSQERRNLRLNTEAFF.

Measured by frequency, this clonotype is medium-sized. The gene calls are TRBV27 and TRBJ2-7. Germline CDR1 reads MNHEY; CDR2 reads SMNVEV (reference sequence). CDR3 size: 12 residues. The CDR3 loop is CASSDGPNEQYF.

The chain employs TRBV21-1 and TRBJ1-5. TRBV21-1 is described as a pseudogene. CDR3 length: 14 residues. The CDR3 region is CASRGSGGNQPQHF.

In terms of frequency, this clonotype is medium-sized. This chain uses TRBV4-3 with TRBJ2-2. The CDR3 contains 14 residues. The germline V gene has CDR1 LGHNA and CDR2 YSLEER. This chain's CDR3 is CASSQVFFPGELFF.

Considering frequency, this clonotype is medium-sized. This chain connects TRBV5-1 to TRBJ1-1; as DNA is missing, the TRBD1 call by TCRdb cannot be tested. The CDR3 runs to 17 residues. CDR1 is SGHRS, CDR2 YFSETQ, per germline. Here the CDR3 reads CASSEPGQGGWDTEAFF.

The V gene is TRBV7-9, the J gene TRBJ2-2; as DNA is missing, the TRBD2 call by TCRdb cannot be tested. The CDR3 covers 17 residues. Germline CDR1 reads SEHNR; CDR2 reads FQNEAQ (reference sequence). The CDR3 reads CASSLGGGLADTGELFF.

In terms of frequency, this clonotype is medium-sized (0.01 to 0.1%). The CDR3: CSVGPWDDGYTF. The chain carries TRBV29-1 and TRBJ1-2; TCRdb proposes TRBD1, but this gene call is untestable without DNA. Germline V gene lookup returns CDR1 SQVTM and CDR2 ANQGSEA. The CDR3 has 12 residues.

The genes are TRBV5-5 and TRBJ2-1; the TRBD1 assignment by TCRdb is unverifiable without DNA. The CDR3 loop spans 16 amino acids. Germline assignment: CDR1 SGHKS and CDR2 YYEKEE (reference sequence). The CDR3 loop reads CASSVGTGSVYNEQFF.

Its frequency marks this clonotype as medium-sized (0.01 to 0.1%). The chain is built from TRBV7-9 and TRBJ1-2. This CDR3 is built from 15 residues. Germline CDR1 is SEHNR and CDR2 is FQNEAQ (reference sequence). CDR3 in amino acids: CASSHQRRGRDGYTF.

This clonotype registers medium-sized by frequency. The V call is TRBV12-3 or TRBV12-4, the J call TRBJ2-7; the D call of TRBD1 rests on TCRdb alone, since no DNA is present to check it. CDR3 length: 15 residues. CDR3 region: CASSLRTGQGYEQYF.

Considering frequency, this clonotype is medium-sized. V is TRBV27 and J is TRBJ2-1; the D call from TCRdb, TRBD1, cannot be confirmed without DNA. The CDR3 loop spans 12 amino acids. Germline values: CDR1 MNHEY, CDR2 SMNVEV (reference sequence). CDR3 sequence reads: CASGGLNNEQFF.

Considering frequency, this clonotype is medium-sized. This sequence joins TRBV7-4 and TRBJ1-2; TCRdb returns TRBD1, unconfirmable since there is no DNA. The CDR3 is 13 residues long. Germline values: CDR1 SGHVT, CDR2 SQSDAQ. CDR3 amino acids: CASSPTGVYGYTF.

Considering frequency, this clonotype is medium-sized. V gene TRBV4-2 combines with J gene TRBJ1-2; no DNA is available, so the TRBD1 call from TCRdb remains unchecked. Germline V lookup: CDR1 LGHNA, CDR2 YNFKEQ. The CDR3 has 16 residues. The CDR3 loop is CASSPGERGRVYGYTF.

This clonotype is called medium-sized based on its frequency. This chain connects TRBV20-1 to TRBJ2-7; the D call of TRBD2 rests on TCRdb alone, since no DNA is present to check it. CDR1 and CDR2 from the germline V gene are DFQATT and SNEGSKA (reference sequence). The CDR3 loop spans 14 amino acids. CDR3 sequence reads: CSARVGGRAYEQYF.

Measured by frequency, this clonotype is medium-sized. CDR3 amino acids: CAIRVTGDYEQYF. The gene calls are TRBV10-3 and TRBJ2-7; TCRdb's D call, TRBD1, is unchecked because there is no DNA. CDR1 is ENHRY and CDR2 is SYGVKD in the germline V gene. CDR3 length equals 13 residues.

This clonotype counts as medium-sized (0.01 to 0.1%) by frequency. The rearrangement uses TRBV7-2 and TRBJ1-1. The germline CDR1 and CDR2 sequences are SGHTA and FQGNSA. This CDR3 has 15 amino acids. The CDR3: CASSFGYRLNTEAFF.

This clonotype registers medium-sized by frequency. V usage is TRBV7-9 and J usage is TRBJ1-1. CDR1 and CDR2 from the germline V gene are SEHNR and FQNEAQ (reference sequence). The CDR3 has 13 residues. The CDR3 is CASRPDRYTEAFF.